This TCR beta chain originates from a study of blood T cells in healthy people across ages. This CDR3 is 17 amino acids long. Trimming removed 0 bases at V and 0 bases at J, with 12 bases between. Germline CDR1 reads WNHNN; CDR2 reads SYGVQD (reference sequence). A J-beta primer mix and a sample-barcoded 5' primer were used in a second PCR of roughly 7 to 12 cycles. TCRdb passed the 5' RACE reads through MiXCR, listing each CDR3 protein once. Among around 650,000 distinct CDR3 sequences, 40% to 50% were seen once, and the ten largest hold 25% to 30%. The total RNA that was extracted per sample amounted to at least 5 micrograms. A few counts support this clonotype.

The V gene is TRBV10-1, the J gene TRBJ2-1, with D uncertain. The receptor comes from an elderly man in good health. The sample comprised blood. The CDR3 protein is CASSESRQQSSYNEQFF. In DNA form, the CDR3 reads TGCGCCAGCAGTGAGTCCCGGCAGCAGAGCTCCTACAATGAGCAGTTCTTC.